These 19 T cell receptor beta chains were sequenced from one sample in a study of OX40 agonist ivuxolimab in advanced cancers. TCRdb's copy holds only in-frame clones and misses some; the assay was immunoSEQ multiplex PCR. The sample shows around 55,000 clones, about 88% of them seen only once. Material: CD4+ or CD8+ T cells sorted from blood, obtained in a trial of the OX40 agonist ivuxolimab. These receptors were obtained from an adult with an advanced solid tumor such as melanoma, head and neck, liver or kidney cancer.

Only one count was recorded for this clone. This rearrangement joins TRBV25-1 to TRBJ1-4; D gene uncertain. The CDR3 extends over 16 amino acids. The V gene's germline CDR1 is MGHDK and CDR2 SYGVNS. The ends were cut back, 0 bases at V and 8 bases at J, with 16 bases in the middle. The CDR3 nucleotides read TGTGCCAGCAGTGAATATCCAGACCCGGCGAGGGAAAAACTGTTTTTT. It encodes CASSEYPDPAREKLFF.

The V call is TRBV13, the J call TRBJ1-2, with no clear D. The CDR3 length is 15 residues. Germline-derived CDR1 and CDR2 are PRHDT and FYEKMQ (reference sequence). V was cut by 5 bases and J by 4 bases, with 17 bases left in between. The CDR3 reads CASSPSLGKSYGYTF. The CDR3 DNA reads TGTGCCAGCAGCCCTTCGCTGGGAAAAAGCTATGGCTACACCTTC.

V is TRBV6-5 and J is TRBJ1-5; D remains unclear. The germline V gene has CDR1 MNHEY and CDR2 SVGAGI. Trimming took off 2 bases at V and 6 bases at J, with 8 bases between the two ends. The CDR3 extends over 13 amino acids. The CDR3 DNA sequence: TGTGCCAGCAGTTACGCCCAACGTCAGCCCCAGCATTTT. Translating it yields CASSYAQRQPQHF.

This clone is classed as medium-sized. The chain couples TRBV4-1 to TRBJ1-1; no definite D call. V lost 0 bases, J lost 4 bases, and 12 bases lay in between. The CDR3 spans 15 residues. From germline, CDR1 is MGHRA and CDR2 YSYEKL. The CDR3 region is CASSQDYRSGTEAFF. DNA for the CDR3: TGCGCCAGCAGCCAAGATTACAGAAGTGGCACTGAAGCTTTCTTT.

V and J are TRBV19 and TRBJ1-5; 10 bases match TRBD1. The germline V gene has CDR1 LNHDA and CDR2 SQIVND (reference sequence). This CDR3 comprises 19 residues. The V segment lost 7 bases and the J segment 0 bases; nucleotides outside the gene matches: 15. The CDR3 reads CASNSPGQGPHYSNQPQHF. Here the CDR3 DNA reads TGTGCCAGTAACTCTCCGGGACAGGGGCCCCACTATAGCAATCAGCCCCAGCATTTT.

J is TRBJ2-2 and V is TRBV27; a possible D gene is TRBD1 (5 bases). The germline CDR1 and CDR2 sequences are MNHEY and SMNVEV (reference sequence). The CDR3 totals 16 residues. The V end was cut by 1 base, the J end by 4 bases, with 13 bases between. The CDR3 DNA follows: TGTGCCAGCAGTTTATTCGGTGGACAATTCACCGGGGAGCTGTTTTTT. This codes for CASSLFGGQFTGELFF.

V and J are TRBV7-6 and TRBJ2-1; 11 bases agree with TRBD2. V lost 3 bases, J lost 5 bases, and 3 bases stayed unmatched. CDR3 size: 15 residues. The germline gives CDR1 SGHVS, CDR2 FNYEAQ. The CDR3 sequence is CASSFGTSGNNEQFF. For the CDR3, the DNA is TGTGCCAGCAGCTTCGGGACTAGCGGAAACAATGAGCAGTTCTTC.

CDR3 bases: TGTGCCAGCAGCGTCGGGACTAGCGGAGAATACGAGCAGTACTTC. Its protein is CASSVGTSGEYEQYF. This chain uses TRBV5-5 with TRBJ2-7; 11 nucleotides line up with TRBD2. The CDR3 contains 15 residues. V gave up 4 bases and J gave up 4 bases; unmatched junction bases: 7. The germline CDR1 and CDR2 sequences are SGHKS and YYEKEE (reference sequence). Full variable domain (rest looked up from reference TRBV5-5 and TRBJ2-7): DAGVTQSPTHLIKTRGQQVTLRCSPISGHKSVSWYQQVLGQGPQFIFQYYEKEERGRGNFPDRFSARQFPNYSSELNVNALLLGDSALYLCASSVGTSGEYEQYFGPGTRLTVT.

This clone was seen only once. J is TRBJ2-7 and V is TRBV18, with D tentatively TRBD1 (5 bases). The CDR3 runs to 14 residues. Per the germline V gene, CDR1 is KGHSH and CDR2 is LQKENI. Trimming took 3 bases from V and 5 from J, leaving 14 bases between them. The CDR3 DNA sequence: TGTGCCAGCTCACCGTCGTCAGGGTGGGACGAGCAGTACGTC. The encoded protein is CASSPSSGWDEQYV.

The gene calls are TRBV21-1 and TRBJ1-1; the DNA was not used to check the table's D call, TRBD1. TRBV21-1 is listed as a pseudogene. The CDR3 is 14 residues long. DNA for the CDR3: TGTGCCAGCCCCAGCAGGGACAGGAACACTGAAGCTTTCTTT. It codes for CASPSRDRNTEAFF.

This chain uses TRBV6-5 with TRBJ1-1; 8 positions agree with TRBD1. There are 13 residues in the CDR3. The junction had 7 bases not matched to a gene; V was cut back by 8 bases and J by 5 bases. The germline gives CDR1 MNHEY, CDR2 SVGAGI. The CDR3 reads CASVDRGGTEAFF. The DNA of the CDR3 is TGTGCCAGCGTAGACAGGGGAGGAACTGAAGCTTTCTTT.

The chain couples TRBV28 to TRBJ2-7, with D possibly TRBD2 on 5 matching bases. CDR1 MDHEN and CDR2 SYDVKM come from the germline V gene. This CDR3 spans 15 amino acids. V gave up 2 bases and J gave up 7 bases, with 18 bases separating them. CDR3 sequence: CASSLRAIGTGEQYF. CDR3 sequence (DNA): TGTGCCAGCAGTTTACGGGCCATAGGCACGGGAGAGCAGTACTTC.

This sequence joins TRBV7-3 and TRBJ2-1; 9 positions match TRBD2. V lost 2 bases and J lost 4; bases outside the gene matches: 6. The CDR3 has 16 residues. Germline V gene lookup returns CDR1 SGHTA and CDR2 FQGTGA. The CDR3 coding sequence is TGTGCCAGCAGCTTAGGCGGGAGGGCCTCATACAATGAGCAGTTCTTC. This encodes CASSLGGRASYNEQFF.

The chain has TRBV11-1 and TRBJ2-2; the match to TRBD2 covers 7 bases. The CDR3 covers 14 residues. V shed 4 bases and J 3 bases; nucleotides not matched to a gene: 2. The germline V gene encodes CDR1 SGHAT and CDR2 FQDESV (reference sequence). CDR3 sequence (DNA): TGTGCCAGCAGCTCGGGGGGATACACCGGGGAGCTGTTTTTT. Residues: CASSSGGYTGELFF.

This chain connects TRBV5-6 to TRBJ2-7; 7 nucleotides line up with TRBD1. J gave up 4 bases and V 3 bases, and 1 base lay outside the gene matches. The CDR3 spans 12 residues. The germline CDR1 and CDR2 sequences are SGHDT and YYEEEE. The CDR3 here is CASSWTGYEQYF. In DNA form, the CDR3 reads TGTGCCAGCAGCTGGACAGGATACGAGCAGTACTTC.

V usage is TRBV30 and J usage is TRBJ1-6, with TRBD1 matching 7 bases. Germline CDR1 reads GTSNPN; CDR2 reads SVGIG (reference sequence). V lost 4 bases, J lost 7 bases, and 7 bases stayed unmatched. This CDR3 is built from 14 residues. The CDR3 protein is CAWTPDRLNSPLHF. DNA of the CDR3: TGTGCCTGGACCCCGGACAGGCTGAATTCACCCCTCCACTTT. The full variable domain, rest sourced from reference TRBV30 and TRBJ1-6, is SQTIHQWPATLVQPVGSPLSLECTVEGTSNPNLYWYRQAAGRGLQLLFYSVGIGQISSEVPQNLSASRPQDRQFILSSKKLLLSDSGFYLCAWTPDRLNSPLHFGNGTRLTVT.

The chain uses TRBV7-9 and TRBJ1-5, with D perhaps TRBD1 (5 bases). V shed 6 bases and J shed 1 base, with 10 bases lying between them. The length of the CDR3 is 14 residues. Germline CDR1 reads SEHNR; CDR2 reads FQNEAQ (reference sequence). This CDR3 is CASSSGESNQPQHF. CDR3 coding DNA: TGTGCCAGCAGTTCGGGGGAGAGCAATCAGCCCCAGCATTTT.

The chain joins TRBV13 to TRBJ1-2; D remains ambiguous. Trimming stripped 5 bases from V and 2 bases from J, with 12 bases between. Germline V gene data show CDR1 as PRHDT and CDR2 as FYEKMQ (reference sequence). The CDR3 spans 14 residues. The CDR3 loop is CASSPGLSNYGYTF. The CDR3 DNA sequence: TGTGCCAGCAGCCCCGGCCTCTCGAACTATGGCTACACCTTC.

The V call is TRBV6-1, the J call TRBJ2-1, with D perhaps TRBD1 (5 bases). Germline CDR1 MNHNS, CDR2 SASEGT. This CDR3 spans 11 amino acids. Trimming shortened V by 6 bases and J by 12 bases, and 12 bases separated the two germline ends. Here the CDR3 DNA reads TGTGCCAGCAGGTCTGAAGGGGCGCAGTTCTTC. Translation gives CASRSEGAQFF.